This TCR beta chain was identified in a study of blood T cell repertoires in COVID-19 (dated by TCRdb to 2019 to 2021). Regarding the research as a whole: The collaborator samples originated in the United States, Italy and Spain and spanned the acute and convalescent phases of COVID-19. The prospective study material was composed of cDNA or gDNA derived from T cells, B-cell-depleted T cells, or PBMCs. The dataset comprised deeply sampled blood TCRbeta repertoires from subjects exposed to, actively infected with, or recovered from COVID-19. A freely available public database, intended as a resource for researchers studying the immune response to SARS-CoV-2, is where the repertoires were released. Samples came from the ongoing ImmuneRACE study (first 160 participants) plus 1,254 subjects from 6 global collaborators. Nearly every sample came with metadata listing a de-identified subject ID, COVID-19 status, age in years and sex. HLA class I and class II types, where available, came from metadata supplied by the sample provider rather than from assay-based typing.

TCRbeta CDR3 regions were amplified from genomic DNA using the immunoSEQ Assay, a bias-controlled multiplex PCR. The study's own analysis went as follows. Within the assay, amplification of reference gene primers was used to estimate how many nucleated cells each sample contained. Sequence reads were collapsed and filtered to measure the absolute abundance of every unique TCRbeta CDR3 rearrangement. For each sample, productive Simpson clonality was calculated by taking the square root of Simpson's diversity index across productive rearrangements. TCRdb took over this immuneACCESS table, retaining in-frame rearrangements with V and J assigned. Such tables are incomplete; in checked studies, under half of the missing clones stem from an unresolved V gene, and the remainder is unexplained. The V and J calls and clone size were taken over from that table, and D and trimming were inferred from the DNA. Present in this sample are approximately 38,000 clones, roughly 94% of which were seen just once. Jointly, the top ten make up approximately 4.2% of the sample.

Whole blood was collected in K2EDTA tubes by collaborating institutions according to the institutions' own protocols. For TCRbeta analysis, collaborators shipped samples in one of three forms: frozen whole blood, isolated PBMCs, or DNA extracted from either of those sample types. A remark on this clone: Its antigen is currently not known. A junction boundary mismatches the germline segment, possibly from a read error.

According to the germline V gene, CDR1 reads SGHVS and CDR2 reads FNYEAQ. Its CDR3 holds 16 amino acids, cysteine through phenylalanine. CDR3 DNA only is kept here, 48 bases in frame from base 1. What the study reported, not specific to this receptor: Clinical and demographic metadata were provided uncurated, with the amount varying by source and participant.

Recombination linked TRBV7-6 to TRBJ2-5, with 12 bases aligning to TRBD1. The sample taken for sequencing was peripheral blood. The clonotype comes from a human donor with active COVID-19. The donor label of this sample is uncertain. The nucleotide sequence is TGTGCCAGCAGCAACTTAGGGACAGGGGGCCAAGGGACCCAGTACTTC. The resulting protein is CASSNLGTGGQGTQYF.